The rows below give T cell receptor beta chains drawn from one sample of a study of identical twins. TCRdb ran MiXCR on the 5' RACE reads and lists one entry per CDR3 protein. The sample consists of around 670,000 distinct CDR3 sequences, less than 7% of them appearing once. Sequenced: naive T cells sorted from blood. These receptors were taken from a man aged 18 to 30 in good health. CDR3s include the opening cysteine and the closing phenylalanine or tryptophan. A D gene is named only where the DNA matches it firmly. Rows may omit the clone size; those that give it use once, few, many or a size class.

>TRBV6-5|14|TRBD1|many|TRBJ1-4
TGTGCCAGCAGTTCGGACAGGGGGAATGAAAAACTGTTTTTT
CASSSDRGNEKLFF
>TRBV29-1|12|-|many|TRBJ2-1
TGCAGCGCCGAAACTGTTTACAATGAGCAGTTCTTC
CSAETVYNEQFF
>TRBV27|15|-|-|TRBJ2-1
TGTGCCAGCAGTGGGGTTGGGAGAGGCGGCAATGAGCAGTTCTTC
CASSGVGRGGNEQFF
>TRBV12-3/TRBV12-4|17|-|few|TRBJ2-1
TGTGCCAGCAGTTGGGGGGGTAGGGGGGGACCCTTGAGCAAGCAGTTCTTC
CASSWGGRGGPLSKQFF
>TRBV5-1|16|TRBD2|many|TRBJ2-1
TGCGCCAGCAGCCCACTCGGGACTAGCGGGAACAATGAGCAGTTCTTC
CASSPLGTSGNNEQFF
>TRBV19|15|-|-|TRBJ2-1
TGTGCCAGTAGTATTGCGGCAGGGACTTACAATGAGCAGTTCTTC
CASSIAAGTYNEQFF
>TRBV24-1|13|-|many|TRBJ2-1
TGTGCCACCAGTGCGGGTCCGGGCAATGAGCAGTTCTTC
CATSAGPGNEQFF
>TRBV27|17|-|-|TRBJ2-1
TGTGCCAGCAGTTTATACCCGACAGCTACCTCCTACAATGAGCAGTTCTTC
CASSLYPTATSYNEQFF
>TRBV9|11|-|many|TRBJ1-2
TGTGCCAGCAGCGACACGAATGGCTACACCTTC
CASSDTNGYTF
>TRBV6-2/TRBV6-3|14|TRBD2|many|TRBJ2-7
TGTGCCAGCAGTTACGCGGGAGTACTGGACGAGCAGTACTTC
CASSYAGVLDEQYF
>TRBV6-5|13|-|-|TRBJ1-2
TGTGCCAGCAGTTACTCGGTCAACTATGGCTACACCTTC
CASSYSVNYGYTF
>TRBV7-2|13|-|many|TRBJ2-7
TGTGCCAGCAGCTTAGGAAGTACCTTGGCGCAGTACTTC
CASSLGSTLAQYF
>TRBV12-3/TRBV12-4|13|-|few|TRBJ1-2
TGTGCCAGCAGACCCCAGGGATCTTATGGCTACACCTTC
CASRPQGSYGYTF
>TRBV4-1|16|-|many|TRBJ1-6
TGCGCCAGCAGCCAAGGGGCCCAAACGGGGAATTCACCCCTCCACTTT
CASSQGAQTGNSPLHF
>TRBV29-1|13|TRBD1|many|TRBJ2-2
TGCAGCGTTTTCCCCCAGGGGGCCGGGGAGCTGTTTTTT
CSVFPQGAGELFF
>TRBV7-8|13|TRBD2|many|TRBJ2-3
TGTGCCAGCAGCATACGACTAGCGGGAGAGCTGTATTTT
CASSIRLAGELYF
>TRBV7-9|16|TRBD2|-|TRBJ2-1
TGTGCCAGCAGCTTACGACTAGCGGGAGAGTCAAATGAGCAGTTCTTC
CASSLRLAGESNEQFF
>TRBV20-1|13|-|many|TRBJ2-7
TGCAGTGCTAGAGGCGGGGCTTCCTACGAGCAGTACTTC
CSARGGASYEQYF
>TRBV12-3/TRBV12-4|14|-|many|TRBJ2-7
TGTGCCAGCAGCCACAGGGTAAGGTCCTACGAGCAGTACTTC
CASSHRVRSYEQYF
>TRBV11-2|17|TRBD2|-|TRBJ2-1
TGTGCCAGCAGCTTAATGAATAGCGGGAGCTCCTACAATGAGCAGTTCTTC
CASSLMNSGSSYNEQFF
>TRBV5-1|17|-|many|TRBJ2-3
TGCGCCAGCAGCTTGGGCGTGGGGGGAGATAGCACAGATACGCAGTATTTT
CASSLGVGGDSTDTQYF
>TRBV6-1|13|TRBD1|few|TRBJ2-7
TGTGCCAGCACCGGGACAGCCCTCTACGAGCAGTACTTC
CASTGTALYEQYF
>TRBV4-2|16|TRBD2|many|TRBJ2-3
TGTGCCAGCAGCCAAGAACTAGCGATGGGGGGAGATACGCAGTATTTT
CASSQELAMGGDTQYF
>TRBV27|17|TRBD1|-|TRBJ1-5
TGTGCCAGCAGTCCCGTACAGGGGGCCAGGAGCAATCAGCCCCAGCATTTT
CASSPVQGARSNQPQHF